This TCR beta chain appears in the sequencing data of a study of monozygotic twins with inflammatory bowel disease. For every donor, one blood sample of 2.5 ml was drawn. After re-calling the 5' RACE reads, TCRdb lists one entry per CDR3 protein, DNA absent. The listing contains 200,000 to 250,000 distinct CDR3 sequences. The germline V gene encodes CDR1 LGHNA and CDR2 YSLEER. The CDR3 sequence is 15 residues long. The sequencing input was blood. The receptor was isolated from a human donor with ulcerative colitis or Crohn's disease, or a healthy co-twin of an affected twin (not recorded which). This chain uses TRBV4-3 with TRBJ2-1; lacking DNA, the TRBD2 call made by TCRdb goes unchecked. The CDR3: CASSQGQAGDTEQFF.